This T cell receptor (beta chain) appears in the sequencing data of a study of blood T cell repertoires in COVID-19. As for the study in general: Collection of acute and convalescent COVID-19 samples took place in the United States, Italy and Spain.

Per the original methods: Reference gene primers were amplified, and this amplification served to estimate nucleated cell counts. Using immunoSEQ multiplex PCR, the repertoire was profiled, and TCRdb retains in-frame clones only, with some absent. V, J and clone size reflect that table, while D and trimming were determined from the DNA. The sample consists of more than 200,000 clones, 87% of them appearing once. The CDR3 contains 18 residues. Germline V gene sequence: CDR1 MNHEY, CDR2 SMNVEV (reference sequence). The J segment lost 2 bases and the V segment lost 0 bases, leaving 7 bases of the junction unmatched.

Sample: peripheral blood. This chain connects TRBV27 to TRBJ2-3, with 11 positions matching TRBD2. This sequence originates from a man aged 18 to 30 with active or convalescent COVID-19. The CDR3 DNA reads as TGTGCCAGCAGTTTATCGAAGGCTAGCGGGAGGTACACAGATACGCAGTATTTT. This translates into CASSLSKASGRYTDTQYF.